These 6 T cell receptor beta chains were all obtained from the same sample, sequenced in a study of T cells in Graves' hyperthyroidism and ophthalmopathy. Amplification of TCR beta CDR3 regions was performed using RNA transcripts as template. Initially, a first-round RT-PCR of the TCR CDR3 employed the HTBI primer set. Via MiXCR, TCRdb re-called the multiplex PCR reads, giving one row per CDR3 protein. The sample lists approximately 640,000 distinct CDR3 sequences; roughly 16% were seen once. The sample taken for sequencing was blood. All receptors derive from a woman aged 25 to 39 with Graves' hyperthyroidism.

The chain carries TRBV7-9 and TRBJ2-7; D not certain. The CDR3 totals 14 residues. Germline CDR1 reads SEHNR; CDR2 reads FQNEAQ (reference sequence). Deletions cut 2 bases from V and 0 bases from J, with 8 bases between. The CDR3 loop reads CASSLTVGSYEQYF. The DNA of the CDR3 is TGTGCCAGCAGCTTAACCGTAGGCTCCTACGAGCAGTACTTC.

V usage is TRBV2 and J usage is TRBJ1-4, with 9 bases aligning to TRBD1. The length of the CDR3 is 14 residues. Trimming removed 10 bases from V and 4 bases from J; junction bases left unmatched: 7. Per the germline V gene, CDR1 is SNHLY and CDR2 is FYNNEI. The CDR3 loop reads CATHQDRGNEKLFF. In DNA, the CDR3 is TGTGCCACCCACCAGGACAGGGGTAATGAAAAACTGTTTTTT. The full variable domain, its missing parts supplied by reference TRBV2 and TRBJ1-4, is EPEVTQTPSHQVTQMGQEVILRCVPISNHLYFYWYRQILGQKVEFLVSFYNNEISEKSEIFDDQFSVERPDGSNFTLKIRSTKLEDSAMYFCATHQDRGNEKLFFGSGTQLSVL.

The sample holds one count of this clonotype. Since a much larger clone is just one base distant, this may be a read error. The chain couples TRBV7-2 to TRBJ2-7, with unresolved D. This CDR3 is built from 12 residues. Trimming stripped 2 bases from V and 7 bases from J, with 9 bases between. Germline loops: CDR1 SGHTA, CDR2 FQGNSA. In nucleotides, the CDR3 is TGTGCCAGCAGCTTAATATACGATGAGCAGTACTTC. It specifies CASSLIYDEQYF.

In this sample, this clonotype turned up a few times. The rearrangement joins TRBV30 to TRBJ2-5; TRBD1 might be the D (6 bases). The CDR3 spans 15 residues. Germline V gene sequence: CDR1 GTSNPN, CDR2 SVGIG (reference sequence). V lost 2 bases, J lost 11 bases, and 24 bases lay in between. The CDR3 protein is CAWSLLRGSSFNQYF. In nucleotides, the CDR3 is TGTGCCTGGAGTCTCCTAAGGGGGTCCTCTTTTAATCAGTACTTC.

This clonotype was recorded many times. The limits of the CDR3 on the DNA are not certain, so only TCRdb's listed CDR3 is given. The V gene is TRBV28, the J gene TRBJ2-7; the tabulated D call, TRBD2, remains unverified against the DNA. The germline V gene encodes CDR1 MDHEN and CDR2 SYDVKM. The length of the CDR3 is 16 amino acids, counting both ends. The CDR3 here is CASSSSDGTTSYEQYF.

This clonotype appeared many times. The chain joins TRBV28 to TRBJ2-5; tentative D call: TRBD1 (6 bases). The CDR3 covers 14 residues. Germline lookup yields CDR1 MDHEN and CDR2 SYDVKM. Deletions cut 5 bases from V and 7 bases from J, with 17 bases between. The CDR3 region has the DNA TGTGCCAGCAGTAATCACAGGGACGTGTGGACCCAGTACTTC. Its protein is CASSNHRDVWTQYF.